The clone carrying this TCR beta chain came up once. The antigen remains undetermined. The junction shows a germline mismatch at one end, possibly a read error. The sample belongs to a study of cytomegalovirus exposure and HLA in healthy donors. General study points: Researchers reportedly found TCR beta sequences accurately predicted most subjects' HLA-A and HLA-B alleles. Most observed TCR sequences were rare, whereas some public TCRs were detected in many donors.

The study ran its PCR with 60 Vbeta and 13 Jbeta primers. The data were produced by immunoSEQ multiplex PCR, yet TCRdb's version contains in-frame clones alone and is incomplete. The table lists about 160,000 clones, about four fifths of them singletons, with under 15% in the top ten. The donors comprised healthy bone marrow donors. The sequence was collected from a woman aged 50 to 60 in good health and CMV-seronegative. Sequenced: PBMCs.

The CDR3 reads CSSSLADNEQFF. The DNA of the CDR3 is TGTTCCAGCAGCTTAGCCGACAATGAGCAGTTCTTC. The chain joins TRBV7-9 to TRBJ2-1; D not resolved. The CDR3 is 12 residues long. Per the germline V gene, CDR1 is SEHNR and CDR2 is FQNEAQ (reference sequence).